What follows describes a single T cell receptor beta chain. Its cognate antigen is unknown. These data belong to a study of shared clonotypes between healthy human individuals. Study overall: CD4 naive and memory got three plates each, CD8 naive two, CD8 memory one.

An even split of each subset's genomic DNA across several immunoSEQ plates was performed. Data came from immunoSEQ multiplex PCR; TCRdb stores just in-frame clones and leaves some out. The sample carries 1.5 million to 2.5 million clones, approximately 94% recorded once. Findings of the study overall: Specimens sampled were limited to blood, with tissue repertoires likely differing.

Naive-designated CD8 cells lacked CD45RO, were positively enriched for CCR7, and omitted terminally differentiated effector memory CD45RA+ cells. Per germline, CDR1 MNHEY and CDR2 SMNVEV (reference sequence). Trimming cost V 6 bases and J 2 bases, with 20 bases left between them. The CDR3 runs to 16 residues. The chain employs TRBV27 and TRBJ2-7; D tentatively fits TRBD1 or TRBD2 (5 bases each). Sequences were obtained from naive CD8+ T cells sorted from blood. The sequence derives from a man in his late teens or twenties in good health. CDR3 coding DNA: TGTGCCAGCAGCCCGTCCTCGGGGCAACAAACCTACGAGCAGTACTTC. This encodes CASSPSSGQQTYEQYF.